This TCR beta chain was recovered during a study of blood T cell repertoires in COVID-19. Across the study: The United States, Italy and Spain supplied acute and convalescent COVID-19 samples. T cells, B-cell-depleted T cells, or PBMCs provided the cDNA or gDNA that served as material.

Either two negative PCRs, clearance, or symptom resolution qualified Cohort 3 donors as recovered. There are a few counts of this clone. Only in-frame clones appear in the TCRdb table, and some are missing; sequencing was by immunoSEQ multiplex PCR. The sample lists 170,000 or so clones, around 85% occurring once. The CDR3 has 16 residues. The V and J ends lost 4 bases and 4 bases, in that order; junction bases with no gene match: 9. The germline V gene has CDR1 SGHRS and CDR2 YFSETQ. The sequence was collected from a man aged 40-50 years who had recovered from COVID-19. The chain is built from TRBV5-1 and TRBJ2-2, with 8 nucleotides matching TRBD1. The sequenced sample was PBMCs or T cells enriched from blood (not recorded which). The CDR3 loop is CASSHLTGGSTGELFF. The CDR3 nucleotides are TGCGCCAGCAGCCATCTTACAGGGGGTAGCACCGGGGAGCTGTTTTTT.